Following are 5 T cell receptor beta chains from one sample sequenced in a study of cytomegalovirus exposure and HLA in healthy donors. Primers included in the PCR were 60 Vbeta and 13 Jbeta primers. The data were produced by immunoSEQ multiplex PCR, yet TCRdb's version contains in-frame clones alone and is incomplete. Among under 200,000 clones listed, over 75% were seen once. Sequencing was done on a sample of PBMCs. The receptors stem from a woman between 50 and 59 years old in good health and CMV-seropositive.

Worth noting for this clone: Other DNA sequences in this specimen translate into the identical CDR3. The chain links TRBV28 to TRBJ1-2; 11 positions match TRBD1. The CDR3 extends over 15 amino acids. Germline V gene sequence: CDR1 MDHEN, CDR2 SYDVKM. V shed 5 bases and J 2 bases; nucleotides not matched to a gene: 4. The CDR3 DNA reads TGTGCCAGCAGTCTAGGGGACAGGGGGAACTATGGCTACACCTTC. Amino acid sequence: CASSLGDRGNYGYTF.

This clone came up once. The chain is built from TRBV11-1 and TRBJ1-2; D possibly corresponds to TRBD1 (5 bases). Looked up from germline, CDR1 is SGHAT and CDR2 is FQDESV (reference sequence). V shed 2 bases and J shed 2 bases, with 15 bases lying between them. The CDR3 runs to 16 residues. Written as DNA, the CDR3 is TGTGCCAGCAGCTTACCGTGGGGCGGTAACAACTATGGCTACACCTTC. This codes for CASSLPWGGNNYGYTF.

The rearrangement uses TRBV9 and TRBJ2-1; 10 bases align to TRBD2. The CDR3 extends over 18 amino acids. CDR1 SGDLS and CDR2 YYNGEE come from the germline V gene. V trimming: 4 bases; J trimming: 4 bases; junction bases outside the gene matches: 14. The CDR3 DNA sequence: TGTGCCAGCAGCCCCCAGGGGACTAGCGCGAGACCTTACAATGAGCAGTTCTTC. It encodes CASSPQGTSARPYNEQFF.

CDR3 nucleotides: TGTGCCAGCAGCCAAGTACCGGGGGGATTCTTCTACGAGCAGTACTTC. Protein product: CASSQVPGGFFYEQYF. The chain has TRBV14 and TRBJ2-7; 7 bases align to TRBD2. Germline values: CDR1 SGHDN, CDR2 FVKESK. V dropped 1 base and J dropped 3; count of bases not matched to a gene: 9. The CDR3 length is 16 residues.

The genes are TRBV25-1 and TRBJ1-1; TRBD1 aligns across 8 bases. The germline V gene has CDR1 MGHDK and CDR2 SYGVNS. With V trimmed by 2 bases and J by 6 bases, 8 bases remained unmatched. This CDR3 region has 15 residues. The CDR3 DNA sequence: TGTGCCAGCAGTGAAGGGACAGGTCTTACCTCTGAAGCTTTCTTT. Residues: CASSEGTGLTSEAFF.